The 12 T cell receptor beta chains reported below all come from one sample, sequenced in a study of blood T cell repertoires in COVID-19. Sequenced by immunoSEQ multiplex PCR; TCRdb stores in-frame clones only, minus some. The table has about 300,000 clones, about 85% seen once. Sequenced: PBMCs or T cells enriched from blood (not recorded which). All receptors derive from a woman younger than 45 who had recovered from COVID-19.

J is TRBJ2-3 and V is TRBV30; TRBD1 agrees at 7 bases. The germline gives CDR1 GTSNPN, CDR2 SVGIG (reference sequence). The V gene end was trimmed by 4 bases and the J gene end by 1 base; junction bases not matched to a gene: 11. This CDR3 has 16 residues. In DNA form, the CDR3 reads TGTGCCTGGAAGAGAAACAGGGGTTTCGGCACAGATACGCAGTATTTT. Protein: CAWKRNRGFGTDTQYF.

The chain recombines TRBV10-3 with TRBJ1-4; the match to TRBD1 covers 7 bases. There are 14 residues in the CDR3. CDR1 is ENHRY, CDR2 SYGVKD, per germline. The V segment lost 5 bases and the J segment 8 bases; nucleotides outside the gene matches: 8. The CDR3 reads CAISSTGEYEKLFF. CDR3 DNA: TGTGCCATCAGTTCTACAGGGGAGTACGAAAAACTGTTTTTT.

The chain recombines TRBV2 with TRBJ2-2; D perhaps matches TRBD1 (6 bases). Per germline, CDR1 SNHLY and CDR2 FYNNEI. The CDR3 sequence is 15 residues long. The V and J ends lost 7 bases and 0 bases respectively, with 12 bases between them. CDR3 DNA sequence: TGTGCCAGCAAGTCGACAGGAACGAACACCGGGGAGCTGTTTTTT. Translation: CASKSTGTNTGELFF.

V usage is TRBV7-6 and J usage is TRBJ1-2; TRBD1 agrees at 10 bases. The J segment lost 1 base and the V segment lost 5 bases, leaving 4 bases of the junction unmatched. Looked up from germline, CDR1 is SGHVS and CDR2 is FNYEAQ. The CDR3 contains 15 residues. CDR3 residues: CASSPGTGDNYGYTF. Written as DNA, the CDR3 is TGTGCCAGCAGCCCAGGGACAGGGGATAACTATGGCTACACCTTC.

The CDR3 DNA reads as TGTGCCAGCAGTTACCCACCAGGTTCCGAGACCCAGTACTTC. It codes for CASSYPPGSETQYF. The V and J genes are TRBV6-2 or TRBV6-3 and TRBJ2-5; D call uncertain. Trimming pared 2 bases from V and 5 bases from J, leaving 12 bases between. Per germline, CDR1 MNHEY and CDR2 SVGEGT. The CDR3 runs to 14 residues.

The V gene is TRBV5-6, the J gene TRBJ2-7, with TRBD1 matching over 8 bases. V dropped 5 bases and J dropped 3; count of bases not matched to a gene: 4. The CDR3 runs 13 residues. Per germline, CDR1 SGHDT and CDR2 YYEEEE. The DNA for the CDR3 is TGTGCCAGCAGGACCGGGACAGGCTACGAGCAGTACTTC. Its translation: CASRTGTGYEQYF.

The rearrangement links TRBV7-2 to TRBJ2-1; TRBD2 aligns across 11 bases. With 1 base clipped from V and 4 bases from J, the junction kept 6 bases outside the gene matches. This CDR3 comprises 17 residues. The germline CDR1 and CDR2 sequences are SGHTA and FQGNSA. CDR3 loop: CASSLESASGGYNEQFF. The DNA for the CDR3 is TGTGCCAGCAGCTTAGAGTCGGCTAGCGGGGGGTACAATGAGCAGTTCTTC.

DNA for the CDR3: TGTGCCAGCCGACAGGGAACCCCTGCTGAAGCTTTCTTT. Its translation is CASRQGTPAEAFF. The chain combines TRBV19 with TRBJ1-1; TRBD1 agrees at 7 bases. Germline CDR1 and CDR2: LNHDA and SQIVND (reference sequence). This CDR3 contains 13 residues. The junction had 10 bases not matched to a gene; V was cut back by 9 bases and J by 6 bases.

The CDR3 DNA sequence: TGTGCCAGTAGCGCTAGCGGGGGGTGGTCCTACAATGAGCAGTTCTTC. It yields the protein CASSASGGWSYNEQFF. This sequence joins TRBV19 and TRBJ2-1, with 11 bases aligning to TRBD2. V dropped 6 bases and J dropped 1; count of bases not matched to a gene: 5. The CDR3 totals 16 residues. The germline CDR1 and CDR2 sequences are LNHDA and SQIVND (reference sequence).

The chain couples TRBV6-1 to TRBJ1-1, with TRBD1 matching 7 bases. V was clipped by 2 bases and J by 3 bases; unmatched bases: 3. CDR1 is MNHNS, CDR2 SASEGT, per germline. The CDR3 loop spans 14 amino acids. CDR3 residues: CASSERDSYTEAFF. In DNA form, the CDR3 reads TGTGCCAGCAGTGAAAGGGACAGCTACACTGAAGCTTTCTTT.

The V call is TRBV12-5, the J call TRBJ1-1; D gene ambiguous. V lost 3 bases and J 5 bases, leaving 13 bases between the germline ends. Per germline, CDR1 LGHNT and CDR2 FRNRAP. The CDR3 spans 14 residues. The CDR3 here is CASGFEGLWTEAFF. The CDR3 nucleotides are TGTGCTAGTGGTTTTGAGGGCTTGTGGACTGAAGCTTTCTTT.

This clone was counted a single time. V usage is TRBV5-1 and J usage is TRBJ1-3, with D hard to call. Germline loops: CDR1 SGHRS, CDR2 YFSETQ. Trimming took 4 bases from V and 3 from J, leaving 8 bases between them. The length of the CDR3 is 13 residues. The CDR3 sequence is CASSRSSGNTIYF. The DNA of the CDR3 is TGCGCCAGCAGCCGGTCAAGTGGAAACACCATATATTTT.